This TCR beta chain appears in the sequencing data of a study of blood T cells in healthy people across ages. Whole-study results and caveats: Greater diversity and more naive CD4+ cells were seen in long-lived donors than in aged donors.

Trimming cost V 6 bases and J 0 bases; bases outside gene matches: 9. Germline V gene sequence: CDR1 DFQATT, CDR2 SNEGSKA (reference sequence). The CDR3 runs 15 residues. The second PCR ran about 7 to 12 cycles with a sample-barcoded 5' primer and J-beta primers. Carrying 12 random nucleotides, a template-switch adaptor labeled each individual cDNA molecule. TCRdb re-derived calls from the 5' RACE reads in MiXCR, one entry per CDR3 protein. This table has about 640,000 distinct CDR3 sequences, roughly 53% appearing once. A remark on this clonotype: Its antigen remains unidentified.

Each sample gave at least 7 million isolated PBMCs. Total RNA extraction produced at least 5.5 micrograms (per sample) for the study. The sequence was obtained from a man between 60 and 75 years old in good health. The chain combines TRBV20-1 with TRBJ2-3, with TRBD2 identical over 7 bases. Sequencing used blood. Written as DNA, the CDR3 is TGCAGTGCCATTGGCCAGCGGGGTAGCACAGATACGCAGTATTTT. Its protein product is CSAIGQRGSTDTQYF.